The next 13 T cell receptor beta chains were all read from a single sample in a study of identical twins. TCRdb re-derived calls from the 5' RACE reads in MiXCR, one entry per CDR3 protein. Found here are 450,000 or so distinct CDR3 sequences, roughly an eighth of them singletons; the top ten hold 0.95% to 1%. These data are also associated with another study on yellow fever vaccine responses in identical twins.

Material: CD4+ T cells sorted from blood. These receptors all come from a woman aged 18-29 years in good health.

This clonotype was observed a few times. The V gene is TRBV5-8, the J gene TRBJ2-1; possibly TRBD1 for D (5 bases). The germline V gene has CDR1 SGHTS and CDR2 YDEGEE. V lost 0 bases and J lost 9, with 13 bases in between. The CDR3 loop spans 14 amino acids. CDR3: CASSLGKGFFEQFF. CDR3 nucleotide sequence: TGTGCCAGCAGCTTGGGAAAGGGGTTCTTTGAGCAGTTCTTC. The full variable domain, its missing parts supplied by reference TRBV5-8 and TRBJ2-1, is EAGVTQSPTHLIKTRGQQATLRCSPISGHTSVYWYQQALGLGLQFLLWYDEGEERNRGNFPPRFSGRQFPNYSSELNVNALELEDSALYLCASSLGKGFFEQFFGPGTRLTVL.

The rearrangement uses TRBV5-5 and TRBJ2-3, with 7 bases that match TRBD1. Germline V CDR1 and CDR2: SGHKS, YYEKEE (reference sequence). This CDR3 is built from 16 residues. The junction had 10 bases not matched to a gene; V was cut back by 4 bases and J by 2 bases. The CDR3 DNA reads as TGTGCCAGCAGCCGGAACCGGGACAGCTACACAGATACGCAGTATTTT. Its translation: CASSRNRDSYTDTQYF.

This CDR3 is CASSARQGVFTDTQYF. CDR3 coding DNA: TGTGCCAGCAGTGCCCGACAGGGGGTATTCACAGATACGCAGTATTTT. The genes are TRBV6-1 and TRBJ2-3, with 9 positions matching TRBD1. Germline CDR1 reads MNHNS; CDR2 reads SASEGT. V was clipped by 4 bases and J by 2 bases; unmatched bases: 7. The CDR3 contains 16 residues.

The chain recombines TRBV7-9 with TRBJ2-3; 8 bases align to TRBD1. J gave up 5 bases and V 1 base, and 5 bases lay outside the gene matches. This CDR3 contains 15 residues. Germline V gene data show CDR1 as SEHNR and CDR2 as FQNEAQ (reference sequence). The CDR3 is CASSLVQGAGDTQYF. For the CDR3, the DNA is TGTGCCAGCAGCTTAGTCCAGGGGGCGGGAGATACGCAGTATTTT.

This clonotype was counted at least ten times. The chain employs TRBV29-1 and TRBJ2-7; 7 bases fit TRBD1. The V gene's germline CDR1 is SQVTM and CDR2 ANQGSEA. The CDR3 covers 14 residues. V lost 3 bases and J lost 5; bases outside the gene matches: 10. This chain's CDR3 is CSVDSGQASDEQYF. The CDR3 nucleotides read TGCAGCGTTGACTCCGGACAGGCATCGGACGAGCAGTACTTC.

This clonotype was found a few times. CDR3: CASGSGQYNSPLHF. The CDR3 region has the DNA TGTGCCAGCGGGTCAGGACAGTATAATTCACCCCTCCACTTT. The genes are TRBV2 and TRBJ1-6; tentatively, D is TRBD1 (6 bases). This CDR3 spans 14 amino acids. Germline V CDR1 and CDR2: SNHLY, FYNNEI. V lost 8 bases and J lost 4, with 12 bases in between.

The V gene is TRBV7-6, the J gene TRBJ2-3, with 11 bases fitting TRBD2. CDR3 length: 17 amino acids. With V trimmed by 3 bases and J by 6 bases, 11 bases remained unmatched. Germline V gene data show CDR1 as SGHVS and CDR2 as FNYEAQ. The CDR3 DNA follows: TGTGCCAGCAGCTTTTCTAGCGGGAGGTCGCAGTCCGATACGCAGTATTTT. This gives the protein CASSFSSGRSQSDTQYF.

V and J are TRBV19 and TRBJ2-3; no clear D. The germline V gene encodes CDR1 LNHDA and CDR2 SQIVND (reference sequence). Between the trimmed V and J ends, which lost 3 bases and 2 bases, there was a span of 9 bases. There are 14 residues in the CDR3. CDR3 amino acids: CASSMSRTTDTQYF. The CDR3 coding sequence is TGTGCCAGTAGTATGTCTAGGACCACAGATACGCAGTATTTT. Supplemented by reference TRBV19 and TRBJ2-3, the full variable domain reads DGGITQSPKYLFRKEGQNVTLSCEQNLNHDAMYWYRQDPGQGLRLIYYSQIVNDFQKGDIAEGYSVSREKKESFPLTVTSAQKNPTAFYLCASSMSRTTDTQYFGPGTRLTVL.

This clonotype was recorded a few times. The chain combines TRBV21-1 with TRBJ2-1; TRBD2, the table's D call, lacks a check against the DNA. TRBV21-1 is flagged as a pseudogene. The CDR3 has 13 residues. The CDR3 DNA follows: TGTGCCAGCAGCAAAAAGCGGGAGTTTGAGCAGTTCTTC. This encodes CASSKKREFEQFF.

This chain links TRBV12-3 or TRBV12-4 with TRBJ2-1, with 8 bases fitting TRBD2. The CDR3 runs to 17 residues. Trimming at V came to 7 bases and at J to 2 bases, leaving 13 bases not matched to a gene. The DNA of the CDR3 is TGTGCCAGCATCCCGGGCCGCGGGAGGTTCACCTACAATGAGCAGTTCTTC. Translated: CASIPGRGRFTYNEQFF.

This clonotype was counted a few times. The chain combines TRBV3-1 with TRBJ2-7; 14 nucleotides align to TRBD2. V lost 2 bases, J lost 0 bases, and 6 bases stayed unmatched. Germline V CDR1 and CDR2: LGHDT, YNNKEL (reference sequence). This CDR3 is 18 amino acids long. CDR3 nucleotides: TGTGCCAGCAGCCAACGAGGACTAGCGGGGGGACGCTCCTACGAGCAGTACTTC. Translated, it gives CASSQRGLAGGRSYEQYF.

This clonotype was recorded a few times. The chain combines TRBV7-9 with TRBJ2-3, with D unclear. Germline CDR1 reads SEHNR; CDR2 reads FQNEAQ (reference sequence). The CDR3 runs to 14 residues. Trimming left V 3 bases short and J 4 bases short, with 11 bases between. For the CDR3, the DNA is TGTGCCAGCAGCTTTATAGCCGGAGCAGATACGCAGTATTTT. Translating it yields CASSFIAGADTQYF.

This clonotype was seen only a few times. V usage is TRBV6-2 or TRBV6-3 and J usage is TRBJ1-1; 7 bases align to TRBD1. This CDR3 has 15 amino acids. Germline lookup yields CDR1 MNHEY and CDR2 SVGEGT. The V segment lost 4 bases and the J segment 4 bases; nucleotides outside the gene matches: 9. CDR3 sequence: CASSSFQGVGTEAFF. DNA for the CDR3: TGTGCCAGCAGTTCCTTCCAGGGGGTAGGCACTGAAGCTTTCTTT.